This T cell receptor (beta chain) was captured by sequencing in a study of T cell responses to AZD1222 COVID-19 vaccine. Method: immunoSEQ multiplex PCR; TCRdb's copy keeps in-frame clones and lacks some. The table shows around 140,000 clones, with around nine tenths occurring only once. On this clone: Its antigen is unknown.

Study results and caveats: Repertoire sampling was restricted to post-peak T cell response timepoints. The donor cohort was predominantly white British with a female majority, and clonal diversity may have been underestimated.

Germline CDR1 reads SGHRS; CDR2 reads YFSETQ. CDR3 length: 13 amino acids. The germline V and J ends were trimmed by 6 bases and 10 bases, with 17 bases remaining between them. The clonotype comes from an adult who received the AZD1222 COVID-19 vaccine. Sequences were derived from peripheral blood, sampled 28 days after the second AZD1222 dose. This sequence joins TRBV5-1 and TRBJ2-1; the D is unclear. CDR3 residues: CASTQPPQGEQFF. CDR3 bases: TGCGCCAGCACCCAGCCACCCCAAGGGGAGCAGTTCTTC.